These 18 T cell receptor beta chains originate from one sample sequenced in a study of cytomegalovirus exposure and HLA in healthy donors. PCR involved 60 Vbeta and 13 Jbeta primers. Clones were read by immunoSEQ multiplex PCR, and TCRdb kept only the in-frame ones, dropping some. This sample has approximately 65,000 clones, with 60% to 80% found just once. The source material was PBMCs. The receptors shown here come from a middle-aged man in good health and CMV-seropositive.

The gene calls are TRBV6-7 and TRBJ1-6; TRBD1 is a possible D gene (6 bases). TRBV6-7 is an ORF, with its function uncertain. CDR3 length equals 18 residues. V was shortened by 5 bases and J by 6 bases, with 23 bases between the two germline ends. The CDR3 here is CASSVPQGPLGSNSPLHF. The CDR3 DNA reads TGTGCCAGCAGTGTCCCGCAGGGGCCCCTTGGAAGTAATTCACCCCTCCACTTT.

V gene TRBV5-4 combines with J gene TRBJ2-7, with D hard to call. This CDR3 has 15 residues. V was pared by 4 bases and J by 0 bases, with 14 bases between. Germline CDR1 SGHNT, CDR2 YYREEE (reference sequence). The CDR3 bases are TGTGCCAGCAGCCCGGGTGGTACCACCTCCTACGAGCAGTACTTC. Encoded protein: CASSPGGTTSYEQYF.

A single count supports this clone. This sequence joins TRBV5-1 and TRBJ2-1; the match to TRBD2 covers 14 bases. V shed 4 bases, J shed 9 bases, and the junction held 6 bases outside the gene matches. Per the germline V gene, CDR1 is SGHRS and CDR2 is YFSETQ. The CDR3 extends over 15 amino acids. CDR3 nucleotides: TGCGCCAGCAGCGGGACTAGCGGGAGTGTAGGTGAGCAGTTCTTC. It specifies CASSGTSGSVGEQFF.

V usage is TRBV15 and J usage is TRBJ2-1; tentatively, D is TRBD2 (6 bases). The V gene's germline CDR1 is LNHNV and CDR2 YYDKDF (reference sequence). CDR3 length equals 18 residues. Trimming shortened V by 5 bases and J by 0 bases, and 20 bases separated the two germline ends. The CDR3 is CATSGGYAGLSSYNEQFF. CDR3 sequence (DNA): TGTGCCACCAGCGGAGGCTACGCGGGGCTGAGCTCCTACAATGAGCAGTTCTTC.

CDR3 region: CASNGAVQETQYF. DNA of the CDR3: TGTGCCAGCAATGGGGCAGTCCAAGAGACCCAGTACTTC. This rearrangement joins TRBV6-1 to TRBJ2-5; D perhaps matches TRBD1 (5 bases). The CDR3 is 13 residues long. Germline V gives CDR1 MNHNS, CDR2 SASEGT. The V and J ends lost 7 bases and 1 base respectively, with 10 bases between them.

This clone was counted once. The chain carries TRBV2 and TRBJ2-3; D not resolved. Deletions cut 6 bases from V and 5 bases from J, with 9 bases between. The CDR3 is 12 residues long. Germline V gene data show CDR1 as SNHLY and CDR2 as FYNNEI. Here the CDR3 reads CASSRLLDTQYF. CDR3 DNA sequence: TGTGCCAGCAGCCGTCTCTTAGATACGCAGTATTTT.

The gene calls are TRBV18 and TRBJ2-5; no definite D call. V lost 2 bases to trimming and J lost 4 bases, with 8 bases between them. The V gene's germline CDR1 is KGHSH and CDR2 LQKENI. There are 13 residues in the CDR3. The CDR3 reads CASSPYPGETQYF. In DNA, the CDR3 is TGTGCCAGCTCACCATATCCGGGAGAGACCCAGTACTTC.

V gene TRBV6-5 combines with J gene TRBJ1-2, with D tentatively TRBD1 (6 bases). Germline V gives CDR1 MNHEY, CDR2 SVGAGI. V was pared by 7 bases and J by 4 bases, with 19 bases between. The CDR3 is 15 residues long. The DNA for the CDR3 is TGTGCCAGCACCCCCGGGGGGGCGTATGGCTATGGCTACACCTTC. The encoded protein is CASTPGGAYGYGYTF.

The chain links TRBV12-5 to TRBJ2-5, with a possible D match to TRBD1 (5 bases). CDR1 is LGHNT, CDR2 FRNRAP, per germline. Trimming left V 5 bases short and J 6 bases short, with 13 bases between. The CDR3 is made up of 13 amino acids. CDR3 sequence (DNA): TGTGCTAGTGGTCCGGACACTCAACAGACCCAGTACTTC. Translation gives CASGPDTQQTQYF.

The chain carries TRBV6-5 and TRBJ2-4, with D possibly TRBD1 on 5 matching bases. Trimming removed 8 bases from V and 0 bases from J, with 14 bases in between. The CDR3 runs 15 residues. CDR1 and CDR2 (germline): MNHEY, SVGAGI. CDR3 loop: CASPGHPIAKNIQYF. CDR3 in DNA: TGTGCCAGCCCCGGACATCCAATAGCCAAAAACATTCAGTACTTC.

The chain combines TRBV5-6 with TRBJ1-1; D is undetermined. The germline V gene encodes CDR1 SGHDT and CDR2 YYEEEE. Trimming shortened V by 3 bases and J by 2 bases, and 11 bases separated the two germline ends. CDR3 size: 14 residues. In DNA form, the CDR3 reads TGTGCCAGCAGCTCACTAAACTTTAACACTGAAGCTTTCTTT. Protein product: CASSSLNFNTEAFF.

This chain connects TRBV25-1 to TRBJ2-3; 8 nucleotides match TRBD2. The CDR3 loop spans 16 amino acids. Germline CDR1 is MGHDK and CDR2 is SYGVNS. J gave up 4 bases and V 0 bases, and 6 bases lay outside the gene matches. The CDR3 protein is CASSEYREGPADTQYF. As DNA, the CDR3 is TGTGCCAGCAGTGAATACCGGGAGGGCCCCGCAGATACGCAGTATTTT. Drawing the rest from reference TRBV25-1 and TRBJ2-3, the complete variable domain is EADIYQTPRYLVIGTGKKITLECSQTMGHDKMYWYQQDPGMELHLIHYSYGVNSTEKGDLSSESTVSRIRTEHFPLTLESARPSHTSQYLCASSEYREGPADTQYFGPGTRLTVL.

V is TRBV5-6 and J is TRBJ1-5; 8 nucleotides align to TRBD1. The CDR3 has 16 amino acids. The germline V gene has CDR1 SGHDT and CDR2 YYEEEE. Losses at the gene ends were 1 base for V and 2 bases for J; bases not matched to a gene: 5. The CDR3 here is CASSLSGQAGNQPQHF. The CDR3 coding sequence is TGTGCCAGCAGCTTGTCGGGACAGGCAGGCAATCAGCCCCAGCATTTT.

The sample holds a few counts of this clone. The CDR3 region has the DNA TGTGCCAGTAGCTTGGACAGGGGAAACATTCAGTACTTC. Translating it yields CASSLDRGNIQYF. The chain couples TRBV19 to TRBJ2-4; 9 bases line up with TRBD1. The V gene's germline CDR1 is LNHDA and CDR2 SQIVND (reference sequence). V lost 6 bases, J lost 6 bases, and 3 bases stayed unmatched. This CDR3 spans 13 amino acids.

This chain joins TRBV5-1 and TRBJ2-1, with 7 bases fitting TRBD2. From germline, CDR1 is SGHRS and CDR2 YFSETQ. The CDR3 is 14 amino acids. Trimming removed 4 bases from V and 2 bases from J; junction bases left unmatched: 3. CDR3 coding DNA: TGCGCCAGCAGCAGCGCGGGAGCCTACAATGAGCAGTTCTTC. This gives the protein CASSSAGAYNEQFF.

In nucleotides, the CDR3 is TGTGCCACCGGGCTTGGGACAAGCGGAAACACCATATATTTT. Translating it yields CATGLGTSGNTIYF. The V call is TRBV15, the J call TRBJ1-3; a weak D match, TRBD1 (6 bases). Trimming stripped 8 bases from V and 4 bases from J, with 15 bases between. CDR3 length equals 14 residues. Germline V gene data show CDR1 as LNHNV and CDR2 as YYDKDF (reference sequence).

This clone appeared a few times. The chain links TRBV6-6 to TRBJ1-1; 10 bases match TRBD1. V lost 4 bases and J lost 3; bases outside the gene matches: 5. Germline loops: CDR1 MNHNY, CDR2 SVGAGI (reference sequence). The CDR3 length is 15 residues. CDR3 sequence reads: CASSSRQGADTEAFF. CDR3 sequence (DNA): TGTGCCAGCAGTTCTCGACAGGGGGCAGACACTGAAGCTTTCTTT.

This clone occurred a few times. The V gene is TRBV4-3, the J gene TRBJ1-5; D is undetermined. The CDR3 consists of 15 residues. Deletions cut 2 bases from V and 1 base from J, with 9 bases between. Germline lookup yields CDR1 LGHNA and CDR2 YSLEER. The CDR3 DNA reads TGCGCCAGCAGCCAATCCCGAGAAAGCAATCAGCCCCAGCATTTT. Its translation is CASSQSRESNQPQHF.